This T cell receptor (beta chain) was profiled in a study of blood T cell repertoires in COVID-19. V lost 3 bases and J lost 1, with 6 bases in between. CDR3 length: 12 amino acids. The germline V gene has CDR1 SQVTM and CDR2 ANQGSEA. Here immunoSEQ multiplex PCR was the method, and the copy in TCRdb shows in-frame clones only, minus some. The table lists about 68,000 clones, approximately 80% of them singletons. Source material: peripheral blood. The TCR originated in a human donor in a cohort sampled during active COVID-19. The chain has TRBV29-1 and TRBJ2-5; D is possibly TRBD1 (6 bases). CDR3 DNA: TGCAGCGTTGACAGGGGCCAAGAGACCCAGTACTTC. Protein product: CSVDRGQETQYF.